A single T cell receptor (beta chain) is shown here with its context. It has no known antigen specificity. Base qualities are not recorded, but no much larger clone differs from it by a single base. This sample is part of a study of identical twins (dated by TCRdb to 2016 to 2017). For context, the study as a whole: To test whether fetal clonotypes persist, this study deep-sequenced TCR alpha and beta repertoires from monozygotic twins, from unrelated adults of various ages, and from cord blood. To rule out contamination, replicate twin experiments were performed at different times with different library preparation protocols.

General study outcomes and caveats: Invariant T cells such as MAIT and iNKT could partly confound zero-insertion analyses, although diverse VJ usage argued against such confounding for most clonotypes. In beta out-of-frame sequences, excess twin sharing was weaker, because having fewer shared sequences lowered the signal-to-noise ratio. Because the same donors could not be followed over many years, conclusions were based on cross-sectional statistical analysis. Fewer insertions were carried by abundant cord blood beta clonotypes, a similar but weaker trend appeared in young adult naive repertoires, and no such trend appeared in memory repertoires. In monozygotic twins, recombination models systematically underestimated out-of-frame TCR alpha sharing, but the models matched the sharing seen between unrelated individuals. Compared with coincidental sharing between unrelated individuals, out-of-frame TCR alpha sequences shared between twins showed an excess of sequences with low generation probability.

The junction shows trimming of 5 bases on V and 6 bases on J, plus 17 bases between the germline ends. From its cysteine to its phenylalanine, the CDR3 spans 14 amino acids. Only the CDR3 DNA stays, 42 bases, in frame from base 1. Sequences SGHTA (CDR1) and FQGTGA (CDR2) are obtained from the germline V gene. All donors were healthy Caucasians. Three pairs of female monozygotic twins, all aged roughly 18 to 29 years, were included in the twin cohort. Peripheral blood mononuclear cells were used as the source from which RNA for TCR libraries was isolated. Library construction relied on 5' RACE. These reads were obtained on an Illumina HiSeq 2000. A universal primer binding site was added through template switching, and the final cDNA carried a unique molecular identifier so that TCR cDNA molecules could be counted accurately. Specific primers in the conserved constant-segment region were used to synthesize first-strand cDNA for the TCR alpha and beta chains. Each cDNA library was double barcoded, with a SMART-Mk sample barcode plus Illumina barcodes, to control for contamination. TruSeq adapter sequences along with Illumina sample barcodes were introduced in two successive PCR steps. The Illumina HiSeq platform was used with custom primers to sequence TCR alpha and beta cDNA libraries. The authors' analysis ran thus. MiGEC was used to process raw reads and extract unique molecular identifiers, and MiXCR was used to find CDR3 positions. Recombination models were inferred per individual with the repgenHMM and IGoR tools using an EM algorithm. The tcR package in R was used for shared clonotype analysis, with sharing normalized by the product of cloneset sizes. To study raw recombination free of thymic and clonal selection effects, out-of-frame nonproductive sequences were analyzed. TCRdb itself trimmed the public reads at Q25 with fastp, ran MiXCR and retained productive beta chains. When rows share a CDR3 protein, they turn into one entry using the most common DNA and genes. These V and J calls rely on TCRdb rather than the paper's analysis. The sample table contains about 720,000 distinct CDR3 sequences; only one count was recorded for over 8.5% of them. The ten largest clones take up 0.75% to 1% of the sample.

A further study also used this sample, focusing on yellow fever vaccine responses in identical twins. The second study reports: According to the authors, in identical twins the way T cells responded to vaccination appeared partly convergent and partly personalized. In identical twins, the study followed T cell clones that responded to the vaccine with precision.

This sequence was found in a woman in her late teens or twenties in good health. The rearrangement joined TRBV7-3 to TRBJ2-7, and perhaps TRBD1 as D gene, on 5 matching bases. Material: PBMCs. The DNA is TGTGCCAGCAGCGTTAATGGGGCGCCGGGCGAGCAGTACTTC. Translation gives CASSVNGAPGEQYF. With all but the CDR3 taken from the reference TRBV7-3 and TRBJ2-7 genes, the full variable domain is: GAGVSQTPSNKVTEKGKYVELRCDPISGHTALYWYRQSLGQGPEFLIYFQGTGAADDSGLPNDRFFAVRPEGSVSTLKIQRTERGDSAVYLCASSVNGAPGEQYFGPGTRLTVT.